The 9 T cell receptor beta chains reported below all come from one sample, sequenced in a study of T cells in Graves' hyperthyroidism and ophthalmopathy. RNA transcripts were the template for amplifying TCR beta CDR3 regions. A first-round RT-PCR of the TCR CDR3 used the HTBI primer set. From the multiplex PCR reads, TCRdb called clonotypes with MiXCR, one entry per CDR3 protein. Counted here are about 420,000 distinct CDR3 sequences, around 15% occurring once; the ten biggest clones make up about 4.9%. The sequencing input was blood. The receptor set was obtained from a woman under 30 with Graves' hyperthyroidism.

The chain has TRBV10-1 and TRBJ2-1; D remains unclear. The V and J ends lost 0 bases and 6 bases respectively, with 6 bases between them. The length of the CDR3 is 13 residues. The germline CDR1 and CDR2 sequences are WNHNN and SYGVQD (reference sequence). The CDR3 region has the DNA TGCGCCAGCAGTGAGTCTTTGGCCAATGAGCAGTTCTTC. This translates into CASSESLANEQFF.

The table lists this clonotype with many counts. The chain joins TRBV2 to TRBJ1-2, with a tentative D call TRBD1 (6 bases). V was cut by 6 bases and J by 5 bases, with 16 bases left in between. Germline CDR1 and CDR2: SNHLY and FYNNEI. The CDR3 extends over 14 amino acids. This CDR3 reads CASSDGTRGYGYTF. The CDR3 DNA reads TGTGCCAGCAGCGATGGGACAAGGGGGTATGGCTACACCTTC. Full variable domain (rest looked up from reference TRBV2 and TRBJ1-2): EPEVTQTPSHQVTQMGQEVILRCVPISNHLYFYWYRQILGQKVEFLVSFYNNEISEKSEIFDDQFSVERPDGSNFTLKIRSTKLEDSAMYFCASSDGTRGYGYTFGSGTRLTVV.

This clonotype was counted only a few times. The chain has TRBV20-1 and TRBJ2-2; TRBD2 might be the D (6 bases). This CDR3 is built from 15 residues. Germline values: CDR1 DFQATT, CDR2 SNEGSKA (reference sequence). V was clipped by 0 bases and J by 5 bases, with 13 bases between them. CDR3 sequence: CSARDPGVRTGELFF. The CDR3 coding sequence is TGCAGTGCTAGAGATCCGGGAGTGAGGACCGGGGAGCTGTTTTTT.

This clonotype was seen many times. The CDR3 sequence: CASRLAGGVEQFF. The CDR3 region has the DNA TGCGCCAGCAGACTAGCGGGGGGAGTAGAGCAGTTCTTC. The chain has TRBV5-1 and TRBJ2-1; 12 bases fit TRBD2. V shed 5 bases and J 10 bases; nucleotides not matched to a gene: 4. Germline V CDR1 and CDR2: SGHRS, YFSETQ. The CDR3 is 13 amino acids.

This clonotype was counted at least ten times. The CDR3 DNA is TGTGCCAGCAGCTTAACGGGGGGCGGATACACTGAAGCTTTCTTT. Protein: CASSLTGGGYTEAFF. The rearrangement joins TRBV7-3 to TRBJ1-1; weak D call: TRBD1 (6 bases). Germline CDR1 is SGHTA and CDR2 is FQGTGA. This CDR3 comprises 15 residues. The V end lost 0 bases, the J end lost 3 bases, and 11 bases lay between the germline ends. The full variable domain, with the rest looked up from reference TRBV7-3 and TRBJ1-1, is GAGVSQTPSNKVTEKGKYVELRCDPISGHTALYWYRQSLGQGPEFLIYFQGTGAADDSGLPNDRFFAVRPEGSVSTLKIQRTERGDSAVYLCASSLTGGGYTEAFFGQGTRLTVV.

This clonotype was recorded many times. The chain employs TRBV11-2 and TRBJ1-1; a weak D match, TRBD1 (6 bases). Germline V gene lookup returns CDR1 SGHAT and CDR2 FQNNGV. The CDR3 totals 14 residues. Trimming stripped 5 bases from V and 2 bases from J, with 12 bases between. CDR3 nucleotides: TGTGCCAGCAGCATGGAAGGGGGAAACACTGAAGCTTTCTTT. As protein: CASSMEGGNTEAFF.

This clonotype was seen at least ten times. The chain combines TRBV20-1 with TRBJ1-5; perhaps TRBD1 as D (5 bases). The CDR3 extends over 15 amino acids. The germline CDR1 and CDR2 sequences are DFQATT and SNEGSKA (reference sequence). V shed 3 bases and J shed 2 bases, with 14 bases lying between them. In nucleotides, the CDR3 is TGCAGTGCTAGTGAATTGGGGGGAGGCAATCAGCCCCAGCATTTT. Its protein is CSASELGGGNQPQHF.

This clonotype was detected only a few times. J is TRBJ1-1 and V is TRBV5-8; perhaps TRBD1 as D (5 bases). V was cut by 0 bases and J by 3 bases, with 12 bases left in between. This CDR3 region has 15 residues. Germline V lookup: CDR1 SGHTS, CDR2 YDEGEE. Written as DNA, the CDR3 is TGTGCCAGCAGCTTGGCCGGCCGGGGGTACACTGAAGCTTTCTTT. It codes for CASSLAGRGYTEAFF.

There are a few counts of this clonotype. This rearrangement joins TRBV9 to TRBJ2-3, with D perhaps TRBD1 or TRBD2 (5 bases each). The CDR3 spans 14 residues. Trimming took 0 bases from V and 1 from J, leaving 6 bases between them. Germline V CDR1 and CDR2: SGDLS, YYNGEE. The CDR3 loop is CASSVGDGTDTQYF. The CDR3 nucleotides are TGTGCCAGCAGCGTAGGGGACGGCACAGATACGCAGTATTTT. The full variable domain, rest sourced from reference TRBV9 and TRBJ2-3, is DSGVTQTPKHLITATGQRVTLRCSPRSGDLSVYWYQQSLDQGLQFLIQYYNGEERAKGNILERFSAQQFPDLHSELNLSSLELGDSALYFCASSVGDGTDTQYFGPGTRLTVL.